These 13 T cell receptor beta chains came from one sample sequenced in a study of long-term antiretroviral therapy in people with HIV. Samples were assayed with immunoSEQ v3.0 at survey level. Measured with immunoSEQ multiplex PCR; TCRdb has only the in-frame clones, and not every one. This sample has about 41,000 clones, with over 90% found just once. Sequencing was performed on unsorted PBMCs, taken roughly 9.4 years after starting antiretroviral therapy. Receptors originate from a man aged 25-45 years with HIV.

A word on this clone: One junction end disagrees with the germline gene, perhaps due to a read error. The rearrangement joins TRBV7-7 to TRBJ2-1; D is possibly TRBD1 (5 bases). Germline V gives CDR1 SSHAT, CDR2 FNYEAQ (reference sequence). CDR3 size: 15 residues. The CDR3 nucleotides read TGTGCTAGCAGCAAGGACATGAGCTCCTACAATGAGCAGTTCTTC. Translated: CASSKDMSSYNEQFF.

The genes are TRBV27 and TRBJ2-3; D unclear. V was clipped by 5 bases and J by 4 bases, with 22 bases between them. CDR1 and CDR2 from the germline V gene are MNHEY and SMNVEV (reference sequence). This CDR3 has 17 amino acids. CDR3 coding DNA: TGTGCCAGCAGTCCCCTGGGTGACGGGTCTAGTGCAGATACGCAGTATTTT. Amino acids: CASSPLGDGSSADTQYF.

V and J are TRBV20-1 and TRBJ1-2; no clear D. From germline, CDR1 is DFQATT and CDR2 SNEGSKA (reference sequence). The CDR3 contains 9 residues. V lost 3 bases and J 8 bases, leaving 4 bases between the germline ends. The CDR3 DNA reads TGCAGTGCTAGGGGGGGCTACACCTTC. Translation: CSARGGYTF.

Turning to this clone: The junction differs from germline at one of its ends, possibly a read error. The chain joins TRBV7-7 to TRBJ1-4; D is unclear. Germline CDR1 reads SSHAT; CDR2 reads FNYEAQ (reference sequence). This CDR3 contains 15 residues. CDR3: CASSLGPAPNEKLFF. The CDR3 nucleotides read TGTGCTAGCAGCTTAGGTCCGGCCCCAAATGAAAAACTGTTTTTT.

This chain links TRBV28 with TRBJ1-4, with 7 bases that match TRBD1. Germline CDR1 reads MDHEN; CDR2 reads SYDVKM. V was clipped by 4 bases and J by 5 bases; unmatched bases: 13. This CDR3 spans 17 amino acids. The CDR3 is CASSSDLMTGKNEKLFF. The DNA for the CDR3 is TGTGCCAGCAGTTCTGACCTTATGACAGGGAAGAATGAAAAACTGTTTTTT.

The V gene is TRBV11-2, the J gene TRBJ2-5; 11 nucleotides match TRBD1. The CDR3 spans 14 residues. Germline V gene data show CDR1 as SGHAT and CDR2 as FQNNGV. V was pared by 5 bases and J by 4 bases, with 3 bases of the junction left unmatched. The CDR3 loop reads CASSVGQGAETQYF. The CDR3 DNA follows: TGTGCCAGCAGCGTTGGACAGGGGGCAGAGACCCAGTACTTC.

J is TRBJ2-5 and V is TRBV15, with D perhaps matching TRBD1 or TRBD2 (6 bases each). The V gene lost 5 bases and the J gene lost 5 bases, with 18 bases spanning the gap. This CDR3 has 15 amino acids. The germline V gene has CDR1 LNHNV and CDR2 YYDKDF (reference sequence). CDR3 amino acids: CATSPRDMEGETQYF. As DNA, the CDR3 is TGTGCCACCAGCCCTCGGGACATGGAGGGGGAGACCCAGTACTTC.

Concerning this clone itself: The junction does not match germline at one end; this may be a read error. J is TRBJ2-3 and V is TRBV7-7, with TRBD1 matching over 7 bases. Germline V gives CDR1 SSHAT, CDR2 FNYEAQ (reference sequence). The CDR3 loop spans 15 amino acids. The CDR3 here is CASSLFGDSTDTQYF. The CDR3 nucleotides read TGTGCTAGCAGCCTCTTTGGGGACAGTACAGATACGCAGTATTTT.

The J gene is TRBJ2-7, the V gene TRBV6-1; 7 bases are a match to TRBD1. CDR3 length: 11 amino acids. CDR1 and CDR2 (germline): MNHNS, SASEGT. After removal of 6 bases from V and 6 bases from J, the junction contained 2 bases not matched to a gene. The DNA for the CDR3 is TGTGCCAGCAGGACAGGGTCCGAGCAGTACGTC. Translated, it gives CASRTGSEQYV.

V gene TRBV4-1 combines with J gene TRBJ2-1; D ambiguous. CDR3 length: 12 residues. Germline V gives CDR1 MGHRA, CDR2 YSYEKL. Trimming took off 3 bases at V and 7 bases at J, with 7 bases between the two ends. This CDR3 reads CASSQARNEQFF. For the CDR3, the DNA is TGCGCCAGCAGCCAGGCCCGGAATGAGCAGTTCTTC.

The CDR3 nucleotides are TGTGCCAGCAGCCGCTCTGGGGCCAACGTCCTGACTTTC. This gives the protein CASSRSGANVLTF. The chain carries TRBV6-5 and TRBJ2-6; no clear D gene. V was trimmed by 6 bases and J by 0 bases, leaving 3 bases between them. Germline assignment: CDR1 MNHEY and CDR2 SVGAGI. The CDR3 extends over 13 amino acids.

The count of this clone is one. The chain uses TRBV2 and TRBJ1-5; weak D call: TRBD1 (5 bases). V gave up 7 bases and J gave up 7 bases, with 14 bases separating them. This CDR3 is 13 amino acids long. CDR1 is SNHLY, CDR2 FYNNEI, per germline. The CDR3 DNA is TGTGCCAGCACTTCTTACGGGGGGCAGCCCCAGCATTTT. Translating gives CASTSYGGQPQHF.

The chain employs TRBV5-8 and TRBJ1-5; tentative D call: TRBD1 (5 bases). Germline CDR1 SGHTS, CDR2 YDEGEE. Trimming took off 0 bases at V and 1 base at J, with 8 bases between the two ends. The CDR3 sequence is 15 residues long. The CDR3 DNA follows: TGTGCCAGCAGCTTGGAGGGGATCAGCAATCAGCCCCAGCATTTT. Translated: CASSLEGISNQPQHF.